This T cell receptor beta chain was found in a study of glioma-infiltrating T cells. Study-level background: Dexamethasone exposure before glioma surgery was limited to six or fewer days.

Study outcomes and limitations: Above-expected tissue-blood divergence occurred in all gliomas, most in low-grade ones. Patients with low tissue-blood divergence carried a signature set of shared blood CDR3 motifs.

Notes on this clonotype: Antigen unknown.

The CDR3 loop spans 15 amino acids. Germline CDR1 and CDR2: MDHEN and SYDVKM. The germline V and J ends were trimmed by 0 bases and 3 bases, with 11 bases remaining between them. The iRepertoire nested amplicon-rescue multiplex PCR amplified TCR alpha and beta CDR3s from RNA. TCRdb fed the multiplex PCR reads into MiXCR, producing one record per CDR3 protein. The data contain about 380,000 distinct CDR3 sequences, 35% to 45% of them singletons. The sequence was collected from a human donor with low-grade glioma or glioblastoma, undergoing nonglioma brain surgery, or in good health (not recorded which). The sequenced sample was glioma tissue, nonneoplastic brain tissue, or PBMCs (not recorded which). The V and J genes are TRBV28 and TRBJ2-5, with D possibly being TRBD2 (5 bases). The CDR3 region is CASSLWDEGKETQYF. DNA for the CDR3: TGTGCCAGCAGTTTATGGGACGAGGGCAAAGAGACCCAGTACTTC.